One and the same sample provided the 21 T cell receptor beta chains below, sequenced in a study of blood T cell repertoires in COVID-19 (dated by TCRdb to 2019 to 2021). The library was prepared using the immunoSEQ multiplex PCR assay. TCRdb stores this immuneACCESS table with in-frame sequences only. Part of the clones is absent; in the studies checked, under half of the shortfall reflects unresolved V genes, and no reason is known for the rest. This sample gives under 300,000 clones in total; about 88% of them show up just once. The ten largest clones capture 2% to 2.5% of the sample. The sequenced sample was peripheral blood. All receptors derive from a woman aged 40 to 55 who had recovered from COVID-19.

This clone was detected only a few times. J is TRBJ2-3 and V is TRBV4-3; TRBD2 might be the D (7 bases). This CDR3 is 16 amino acids long. V gave up 0 bases and J gave up 4 bases, with 14 bases separating them. The germline gives CDR1 LGHNA, CDR2 YSLEER. In DNA form, the CDR3 reads TGCGCCAGCAGCCAAGAAGGGGGGGGAGGGTCAGATACGCAGTATTTT. Translation gives CASSQEGGGGSDTQYF.

V and J are TRBV19 and TRBJ1-2; D may be TRBD1 (6 bases). The CDR3 has 14 amino acids. CDR1 and CDR2 (germline): LNHDA, SQIVND (reference sequence). Trimming shortened V by 3 bases and J by 9 bases, and 17 bases separated the two germline ends. Written as DNA, the CDR3 is TGTGCCAGTAGTATCCCAGGGGAGAGGGATCGCTACACCTTC. Protein product: CASSIPGERDRYTF.

V usage is TRBV7-2 and J usage is TRBJ2-1, with 12 bases fitting TRBD2. J was trimmed by 9 bases and V by 1 base; bases with no gene match: 10. The germline gives CDR1 SGHTA, CDR2 FQGNSA. CDR3 length: 17 amino acids. The CDR3 DNA is TGTGCCAGCAGCTTAGTAGCCCTAGCGGGAGGGCCAATTGAGCAGTTCTTC. Translated: CASSLVALAGGPIEQFF.

The rearrangement uses TRBV9 and TRBJ2-1, with D unclear. Germline V gene lookup returns CDR1 SGDLS and CDR2 YYNGEE. The CDR3 spans 13 residues. Trimming took off 3 bases at V and 9 bases at J, with 13 bases between the two ends. Here the CDR3 reads CASSGAGQVEQFF. For the CDR3, the DNA is TGTGCCAGCAGCGGGGCTGGCCAAGTTGAGCAGTTCTTC.

The chain has TRBV9 and TRBJ1-6; 8 bases line up with TRBD1. Losses at the gene ends were 7 bases for V and 9 bases for J; bases not matched to a gene: 6. The germline CDR1 and CDR2 sequences are SGDLS and YYNGEE. The CDR3 totals 13 residues. The CDR3 bases are TGTGCCAGCGGAGGACAGGGAGGTTCACCCCTCCACTTT. Its translation: CASGGQGGSPLHF.

V is TRBV5-1 and J is TRBJ2-7; 8 nucleotides align to TRBD1. Germline CDR1 SGHRS, CDR2 YFSETQ. This CDR3 comprises 16 residues. V was clipped by 4 bases and J by 4 bases; unmatched bases: 13. For the CDR3, the DNA is TGCGCCAGCAGCCCAGCCCCCCTCGACAGGGGATACGAGCAGTACTTC. Its protein product is CASSPAPLDRGYEQYF.

This sequence joins TRBV4-3 and TRBJ2-1; 12 nucleotides agree with TRBD2. J gave up 2 bases and V 0 bases, and 5 bases lay outside the gene matches. The CDR3 has 18 amino acids. Germline CDR1 is LGHNA and CDR2 is YSLEER. The CDR3 here is CASSQDEGLAGPYNEQFF. CDR3 nucleotide sequence: TGCGCCAGCAGCCAAGATGAAGGACTAGCGGGGCCCTACAATGAGCAGTTCTTC.

This clone was observed a single time. J is TRBJ2-7 and V is TRBV28; 7 bases align to TRBD1. V was pared by 7 bases and J by 2 bases, with 11 bases of the junction left unmatched. Germline lookup yields CDR1 MDHEN and CDR2 SYDVKM. There are 15 residues in the CDR3. CDR3 DNA sequence: TGTGCCAGCACCCTACGCCAGGGACAGACCTACGAGCAGTACTTC. This gives the protein CASTLRQGQTYEQYF. The whole variable domain, filled in from reference TRBV28 and TRBJ2-7, reads DVKVTQSSRYLVKRTGEKVFLECVQDMDHENMFWYRQDPGLGLRLIYFSYDVKMKEKGDIPEGYSVSREKKERFSLILESASTNQTSMYLCASTLRQGQTYEQYFGPGTRLTVT.

This chain links TRBV5-5 with TRBJ2-7, with 9 nucleotides matching TRBD1. The trim removed 0 bases at V and 2 bases at J, leaving 6 bases unmatched. This CDR3 has 16 residues. CDR1 and CDR2 (germline): SGHKS, YYEKEE (reference sequence). CDR3 sequence: CASSLGNRGLAYEQYF. The CDR3 DNA reads as TGTGCCAGCAGCTTGGGCAACAGGGGGCTCGCCTACGAGCAGTACTTC.

The chain combines TRBV6-6 with TRBJ1-4; no clear D. In germline, CDR1 is MNHNY, CDR2 SVGAGI (reference sequence). The CDR3 is made up of 15 amino acids. V dropped 6 bases and J dropped 0 bases, with 11 bases sitting between them. CDR3 DNA sequence: TGTGCCAGCAGAGATACCGGGACAACTAATGAAAAACTGTTTTTT. As protein: CASRDTGTTNEKLFF.

The chain employs TRBV9 and TRBJ2-5, with D possibly TRBD1 on 6 matching bases. Germline CDR1 reads SGDLS; CDR2 reads YYNGEE. The CDR3 is 16 residues long. V dropped 0 bases and J dropped 1 base, with 13 bases sitting between them. The CDR3 reads CASSVGIQGSQETQYF. The CDR3 DNA sequence: TGTGCCAGCAGCGTAGGAATCCAGGGGTCCCAAGAGACCCAGTACTTC.

The chain uses TRBV24-1 and TRBJ2-3; TRBD1 matches 9 bases. J was trimmed by 1 base and V by 4 bases; bases with no gene match: 2. Germline CDR1 is KGHDR and CDR2 is SFDVKD. The CDR3 totals 15 residues. The CDR3 reads CATSEGTGRTDTQYF. The CDR3 DNA follows: TGTGCCACCAGTGAGGGGACAGGGCGCACAGATACGCAGTATTTT.

V and J are TRBV6-6 and TRBJ2-5; 13 bases fit TRBD2. Trimming took 6 bases from V and 2 from J; bases not matched to a gene: 3. The germline V gene has CDR1 MNHNY and CDR2 SVGAGI (reference sequence). CDR3 size: 15 residues. In nucleotides, the CDR3 is TGTGCCAGCAGAATGACTAGCGGGGGGCAAGAGACCCAGTACTTC. It is translated as CASRMTSGGQETQYF.

This clone was seen a single time. V and J are TRBV27 and TRBJ1-2, with a weak D call TRBD1 (5 bases). This CDR3 region has 13 residues. Per the germline V gene, CDR1 is MNHEY and CDR2 is SMNVEV (reference sequence). V shed 3 bases and J shed 6 bases, with 11 bases lying between them. The CDR3 loop reads CASSFGTLNGYTF. The DNA for the CDR3 is TGTGCCAGCAGTTTCGGGACTCTCAATGGCTACACCTTC.

V is TRBV6-5 and J is TRBJ2-7, with 10 bases that match TRBD1. Germline assignment: CDR1 MNHEY and CDR2 SVGAGI. The CDR3 spans 15 residues. The V gene end was trimmed by 5 bases and the J gene end by 6 bases; junction bases not matched to a gene: 10. The CDR3 is CASSPSGTGVGEQYF. The CDR3 coding sequence is TGTGCCAGCAGTCCATCCGGGACAGGGGTAGGCGAGCAGTACTTC.

The rearrangement links TRBV4-3 to TRBJ2-1, with 8 positions matching TRBD2. The CDR3 sequence is 15 residues long. The junction had 3 bases not matched to a gene; V was cut back by 1 base and J by 4 bases. CDR1 is LGHNA, CDR2 YSLEER, per germline. The CDR3: CASSQGAGAYNEQFF. The CDR3 nucleotides are TGCGCCAGCAGCCAAGGAGCGGGAGCATACAATGAGCAGTTCTTC.

The chain combines TRBV5-4 with TRBJ1-6; 9 nucleotides agree with TRBD1. Germline CDR1 SGHNT, CDR2 YYREEE (reference sequence). J lost 8 bases, V lost 5 bases, and 2 bases had no gene match. The CDR3 spans 13 residues. The CDR3 DNA is TGTGCCAGCAGGCGGGACAGGGATTCACCCCTCCACTTT. It is translated as CASRRDRDSPLHF.

V is TRBV6-5 and J is TRBJ1-2; 8 bases are a match to TRBD1. The V gene end was trimmed by 6 bases and the J gene end by 2 bases; junction bases not matched to a gene: 8. In germline, CDR1 is MNHEY, CDR2 SVGAGI. The CDR3 sequence is 15 residues long. The CDR3 sequence: CASSYSGTGNYGYTF. In DNA form, the CDR3 reads TGTGCCAGCAGCTATTCCGGGACAGGAAACTATGGCTACACCTTC.

The V call is TRBV28, the J call TRBJ1-2, with TRBD1 identical over 7 bases. The trim removed 3 bases at V and 5 bases at J, leaving 6 bases unmatched. Germline-derived CDR1 and CDR2 are MDHEN and SYDVKM. The CDR3 has 14 residues. CDR3 amino acids: CASSFPGQPYGYTF. The CDR3 bases are TGTGCCAGCAGTTTCCCGGGACAGCCATATGGCTACACCTTC.

This clone was seen only a few times. CDR3 DNA: TGTGCCAGCAGCCCCAGGGAGGGGAATCAGCCCCAGCATTTT. It translates to CASSPREGNQPQHF. The chain uses TRBV3-1 (or the pseudogene TRBV3-2) and TRBJ1-5; TRBD1 is a possible D gene (5 bases). The germline V gene encodes CDR1 LGHDT and CDR2 YNNKEL (reference sequence). Trimming took off 4 bases at V and 4 bases at J, with 11 bases between the two ends. The CDR3 covers 14 residues.

This rearrangement joins TRBV19 to TRBJ2-3, with 7 bases that match TRBD1. V was clipped by 2 bases and J by 4 bases; unmatched bases: 3. The germline CDR1 and CDR2 sequences are LNHDA and SQIVND (reference sequence). This CDR3 has 14 amino acids. The CDR3 spells CASSINRGSDTQYF. In nucleotides, the CDR3 is TGTGCCAGTAGTATAAACAGGGGATCAGATACGCAGTATTTT. The full variable domain, with the rest looked up from reference TRBV19 and TRBJ2-3, is DGGITQSPKYLFRKEGQNVTLSCEQNLNHDAMYWYRQDPGQGLRLIYYSQIVNDFQKGDIAEGYSVSREKKESFPLTVTSAQKNPTAFYLCASSINRGSDTQYFGPGTRLTVL.